Shown below are 3 T cell receptor beta chains from a single sample sequenced in a study of blood T cell repertoires in COVID-19. Data came from immunoSEQ multiplex PCR; TCRdb stores just in-frame clones and leaves some out. The data contain about 110,000 clones, 65% to 80% of them singletons. Sequences were obtained from peripheral blood. The source is a woman in her sixties with acute or convalescent COVID-19.

The V gene is TRBV7-2, the J gene TRBJ2-2; 9 bases are shared with TRBD2. This CDR3 has 16 residues. CDR1 is SGHTA and CDR2 is FQGNSA in the germline V gene. V lost 5 bases to trimming and J lost 0 bases; unmatched junction nucleotides: 4. CDR3 in amino acids: CASSPSGGTNTGELFF. CDR3 DNA sequence: TGTGCCAGCAGCCCAAGCGGGGGGACGAACACCGGGGAGCTGTTTTTT.

The chain links TRBV7-9 to TRBJ1-2; the D gene is possibly TRBD1 (6 bases). Trimming took off 3 bases at V and 5 bases at J, with 10 bases between the two ends. Germline assignment: CDR1 SEHNR and CDR2 FQNEAQ (reference sequence). The CDR3 extends over 13 amino acids. Written as DNA, the CDR3 is TGTGCCAGCAGCTTCAGGGGTCTATATGGCTACACCTTC. Its translation is CASSFRGLYGYTF.

This clone was picked up a small number of times. Other DNA sequences in this sample translate to the same CDR3. This sequence joins TRBV3-1 (or the pseudogene TRBV3-2) and TRBJ1-5, with 8 bases aligning to TRBD1. There are 15 residues in the CDR3. Germline CDR1 and CDR2: LGHDT and YNNKEL (reference sequence). The V segment lost 3 bases and the J segment 4 bases; nucleotides outside the gene matches: 5. The CDR3 loop reads CASSQNTGGNQPQHF. The DNA of the CDR3 is TGTGCCAGCAGCCAGAATACAGGGGGAAATCAGCCCCAGCATTTT.